This entry lists 8 T cell receptor beta chains sequenced from one sample in a study of blood T cells in healthy people across ages (dated by TCRdb to the mid-2010s). Library prep was done by 5' RACE. TCRdb names Illumina HiSeq 2500 as the instrument used. A second PCR of 7 to 11 cycles was performed with a sample-barcoded 5' primer and a J-beta primer mix. TCRdb reprocessing: public reads trimmed at Q25 with fastp, clones called with MiXCR, in-frame beta chains kept. Every entry covers one CDR3 protein and lists the most common genes and DNA from its rows. This sample gives some 1,000,000 distinct CDR3 sequences in total; almost 25% of them show up just once. Around 0.75% of the sample comes from the top ten. These same data were also listed under a study on T cells of mothers and their children.

The material sequenced was blood. The receptors stem from a girl under 10 years old in good health.

The genes are TRBV7-2 and TRBJ2-3, with 8 bases lining up with TRBD1. V shed 3 bases and J 2 bases; nucleotides not matched to a gene: 7. The CDR3 has 16 amino acids. CDR1 and CDR2 from the germline V gene are SGHTA and FQGNSA. Written as DNA, the CDR3 is TGTGCCAGCAGCTTCGGGACAGGACCTTACACAGATACGCAGTATTTT. Its protein is CASSFGTGPYTDTQYF.

V is TRBV15 and J is TRBJ2-5; D may correspond to TRBD1 or TRBD2 (5 bases each). This CDR3 region has 13 residues. Germline V gene lookup returns CDR1 LNHNV and CDR2 YYDKDF (reference sequence). V lost 5 bases to trimming and J lost 9 bases, with 16 bases between them. CDR3 coding DNA: TGTGCCACCAGCGGCGAAAACACGGGGCCCCAGTACTTC. Its protein is CATSGENTGPQYF.

V gene TRBV28 combines with J gene TRBJ1-5; perhaps TRBD1 as D (6 bases). Trimming stripped 5 bases from V and 6 bases from J, with 23 bases between. CDR1 MDHEN and CDR2 SYDVKM come from the germline V gene. The CDR3 runs 17 residues. DNA for the CDR3: TGTGCCAGCAGTCCTTGGGTTCAGGCTGGGGGCATTCAGCCCCAGCATTTT. Translated: CASSPWVQAGGIQPQHF.

The V and J genes are TRBV5-6 and TRBJ2-5; D perhaps matches TRBD1 (5 bases). CDR3 length: 15 amino acids. Germline CDR1 and CDR2: SGHDT and YYEEEE. Trimming pared 6 bases from V and 0 bases from J, leaving 15 bases between. This CDR3 is CASMRDRQYQETQYF. The DNA of the CDR3 is TGTGCCAGCATGCGAGACCGACAGTACCAAGAGACCCAGTACTTC.

CDR3 DNA sequence: TGTGCCAGCAGACCGTCAGGTCTGGACGAGCAGTACTTC. Its translation: CASRPSGLDEQYF. The chain recombines TRBV28 with TRBJ2-7; no clear D gene. V was trimmed by 6 bases and J by 5 bases, leaving 14 bases between them. This CDR3 comprises 13 residues. Germline loops: CDR1 MDHEN, CDR2 SYDVKM.

The V call is TRBV5-5, the J call TRBJ2-1; 10 positions agree with TRBD2. The CDR3 totals 15 residues. CDR1 is SGHKS and CDR2 is YYEKEE in the germline V gene (reference sequence). The V segment lost 4 bases and the J segment 7 bases; nucleotides outside the gene matches: 8. The CDR3 region is CASSPIQREGNEQFF. The CDR3 DNA reads TGTGCCAGCAGCCCAATACAGCGGGAGGGTAATGAGCAGTTCTTC.

A few counts support this clonotype. V usage is TRBV7-9 and J usage is TRBJ1-1, with TRBD1 as a possible D gene (5 bases). Trimming left V 4 bases short and J 7 bases short, with 19 bases between. Germline V gene lookup returns CDR1 SEHNR and CDR2 FQNEAQ (reference sequence). The CDR3 contains 15 residues. The CDR3 sequence is CASSWGRDPKGEAFF. CDR3 nucleotide sequence: TGTGCCAGCAGCTGGGGGAGGGACCCGAAGGGTGAAGCTTTCTTT.

This clonotype was counted only a few times. V gene TRBV20-1 combines with J gene TRBJ2-7; 7 bases are a match to TRBD1. The CDR3 has 13 residues. Germline CDR1 reads DFQATT; CDR2 reads SNEGSKA (reference sequence). Trimming cost V 3 bases and J 3 bases; bases outside gene matches: 5. The CDR3 region has the DNA TGCAGTGCTAGCTCGGACAGGAGCTACGAGCAGTACTTC. It encodes CSASSDRSYEQYF.